Below, 20 T cell receptor beta chains from the same sample are listed, as sequenced in a study of blood T cell repertoires in COVID-19. The assay was immunoSEQ multiplex PCR, and TCRdb's table has in-frame clones only and misses some. The data show about 110,000 clones, roughly 85% seen once. The sequencing sample was made of peripheral blood. These receptors were taken from a woman aged 60-70 years with acute or convalescent COVID-19.

This chain uses TRBV30 with TRBJ2-7; 13 nucleotides agree with TRBD2. The germline V gene has CDR1 GTSNPN and CDR2 SVGIG (reference sequence). The J segment lost 5 bases and the V segment lost 2 bases, leaving 6 bases of the junction unmatched. This CDR3 is 15 amino acids long. The CDR3 DNA reads TGTGCCTGGAGTTCCCCCGGACTAGCGGGAGACGAGCAGTACTTC. The encoded protein is CAWSSPGLAGDEQYF.

The V call is TRBV5-4, the J call TRBJ2-5; D is uncertain. The CDR3 sequence is 15 residues long. Germline lookup yields CDR1 SGHNT and CDR2 YYREEE (reference sequence). Between the trimmed V and J ends, which lost 2 bases and 1 base, there was a span of 12 bases. CDR3 nucleotides: TGTGCCAGCAGCTTTGCCCCAAGCCCCCAAGAGACCCAGTACTTC. Amino acids: CASSFAPSPQETQYF.

In this sample, this clone turned up a few times. The chain carries TRBV5-6 and TRBJ1-5, with D hard to call. Germline V gene lookup returns CDR1 SGHDT and CDR2 YYEEEE. The CDR3 runs 13 residues. The V gene lost 2 bases and the J gene lost 5 bases, with 8 bases spanning the gap. CDR3 in DNA: TGTGCCAGCAGCTTTGCTACAGATCAGCCCCAGCATTTT. As protein: CASSFATDQPQHF.

This clone has only a few counts. The chain employs TRBV19 and TRBJ1-6; D is ambiguous. The CDR3 contains 14 residues. Trimming took 7 bases from V and 8 from J, leaving 15 bases between them. Germline V CDR1 and CDR2: LNHDA, SQIVND (reference sequence). For the CDR3, the DNA is TGTGCCAGTACTGTGACCGGGAGGGATTCACCCCTCCACTTT. This gives the protein CASTVTGRDSPLHF.

This clone was counted between two and nine times. The V call is TRBV3-1 (or the pseudogene TRBV3-2), the J call TRBJ1-4; D call uncertain. The ends were cut back, 0 bases at V and 11 bases at J, with 16 bases in the middle. The CDR3 runs 15 residues. CDR1 LGHDT and CDR2 YNNKEL come from the germline V gene (reference sequence). CDR3 sequence: CASSQDLGTAKKLFF. Written as DNA, the CDR3 is TGTGCCAGCAGCCAAGATCTTGGCACAGCTAAGAAACTGTTTTTT.

The sample holds a few counts of this clone. The chain employs TRBV6-6 and TRBJ1-4; TRBD1 agrees at 7 bases. Germline assignment: CDR1 MNHNY and CDR2 SVGAGI (reference sequence). This CDR3 is 13 amino acids long. V trimming: 7 bases; J trimming: 8 bases; junction bases outside the gene matches: 7. CDR3 region: CASTDRDGEKLFF. The DNA of the CDR3 is TGTGCCAGCACAGACAGGGACGGAGAAAAACTGTTTTTT.

The chain uses TRBV19 and TRBJ1-1, with D tentatively TRBD1 (5 bases). Germline-derived CDR1 and CDR2 are LNHDA and SQIVND (reference sequence). Between the trimmed V and J ends, which lost 5 bases and 2 bases, there was a span of 12 bases. This CDR3 comprises 14 residues. CDR3: CASSGRTLNTEAFF. CDR3 in DNA: TGTGCCAGTAGTGGTAGGACACTTAACACTGAAGCTTTCTTT.

V is TRBV11-2 and J is TRBJ1-2; tentative D call: TRBD1 (6 bases). V was cut by 0 bases and J by 8 bases, with 7 bases left in between. Germline values: CDR1 SGHAT, CDR2 FQNNGV. This CDR3 spans 12 amino acids. CDR3 DNA: TGTGCCAGCAGCTTAGACGGGACAGGCTACACCTTC. As protein: CASSLDGTGYTF.

The rearrangement uses TRBV5-1 and TRBJ2-4; maybe TRBD1 (5 bases). The CDR3 runs 15 residues. V lost 4 bases to trimming and J lost 9 bases, with 20 bases between them. Per germline, CDR1 SGHRS and CDR2 YFSETQ. CDR3 sequence (DNA): TGCGCCAGCAGCGAGACTCTAGGGGCGTTCGGCATTCAGTACTTC. Its protein is CASSETLGAFGIQYF.

CDR3 sequence reads: CASTRAVVAEAFF. CDR3 DNA: TGTGCCAGTACCAGGGCGGTAGTGGCTGAAGCTTTCTTT. This sequence joins TRBV19 and TRBJ1-1; TRBD1 is a possible D gene (5 bases). Germline-derived CDR1 and CDR2 are LNHDA and SQIVND (reference sequence). Between the trimmed V and J ends, which lost 7 bases and 6 bases, there was a span of 15 bases. There are 13 residues in the CDR3.

This clone was recorded once. The chain has TRBV3-1 (or the pseudogene TRBV3-2) and TRBJ1-1, with 12 bases identical to TRBD1. The trim removed 4 bases at V and 7 bases at J, leaving 13 bases unmatched. This CDR3 has 17 amino acids. CDR1 LGHDT and CDR2 YNNKEL come from the germline V gene (reference sequence). The chain's CDR3 is CASSRVPGQGAANEAFF. The CDR3 DNA is TGTGCCAGCAGCCGCGTCCCGGGACAGGGGGCGGCGAATGAAGCTTTCTTT.

A remark on this clone: At one end, the junction sequence differs from germline, possibly due to a read error. V is TRBV7-7 and J is TRBJ2-5; 15 nucleotides align to TRBD2. Germline V CDR1 and CDR2: SSHAT, FNYEAQ (reference sequence). The CDR3 has 15 amino acids. CDR3 protein: CASSRGLAGGETQYF. In DNA form, the CDR3 reads TGTGCTAGCAGCCGGGGACTAGCGGGGGGAGAGACCCAGTACTTC.

The chain combines TRBV6-5 with TRBJ2-7; TRBD1 is a possible D gene (6 bases). The germline V and J ends were trimmed by 7 bases and 3 bases, with 13 bases remaining between them. There are 13 residues in the CDR3. From germline, CDR1 is MNHEY and CDR2 SVGAGI. The CDR3 region has the DNA TGTGCCAGCAACCGAGGACAGATCTACGAGCAGTACTTC. Translation gives CASNRGQIYEQYF.

The chain recombines TRBV2 with TRBJ2-1; 11 nucleotides line up with TRBD2. Germline lookup yields CDR1 SNHLY and CDR2 FYNNEI. The V and J ends lost 6 bases and 7 bases, in that order; junction bases with no gene match: 5. CDR3 size: 14 residues. CDR3 loop: CASRTSGMGNEQFF. The CDR3 nucleotides are TGTGCCAGCAGGACTAGCGGGATGGGTAATGAGCAGTTCTTC.

The chain recombines TRBV10-3 with TRBJ2-3, with TRBD1 matching 7 bases. After removal of 4 bases from V and 4 bases from J, the junction contained 2 bases not matched to a gene. This CDR3 is built from 13 residues. The germline gives CDR1 ENHRY, CDR2 SYGVKD. The CDR3 loop reads CAISVGTADTQYF. CDR3 sequence (DNA): TGTGCCATCAGTGTCGGGACAGCAGATACGCAGTATTTT.

The chain combines TRBV5-4 with TRBJ2-1, with D maybe TRBD1 (5 bases). V lost 2 bases to trimming and J lost 0 bases, with 9 bases between them. Germline V lookup: CDR1 SGHNT, CDR2 YYREEE (reference sequence). This CDR3 has 15 amino acids. The CDR3 loop is CASSLDSFSYNEQFF. The CDR3 bases are TGTGCCAGCAGCTTAGACAGCTTCTCCTACAATGAGCAGTTCTTC.

DNA for the CDR3: TGTGCCAGCAGGACGCCGGAGTCCTATAATTCACCCCTCCACTTT. It translates to CASRTPESYNSPLHF. The chain carries TRBV28 and TRBJ1-6; D remains ambiguous. Germline-derived CDR1 and CDR2 are MDHEN and SYDVKM. CDR3 length equals 15 residues. V was cut by 6 bases and J by 1 base, with 10 bases left in between.

The chain joins TRBV7-9 to TRBJ1-5; TRBD1 is a possible D gene (5 bases). The CDR3 sequence is 15 residues long. Germline assignment: CDR1 SEHNR and CDR2 FQNEAQ (reference sequence). With 3 bases removed from V and 2 bases from J, the gap between germline ends came to 11 bases. The CDR3 DNA sequence: TGTGCCAGCAGCTTGCAGGGAGGAGGCAATCAGCCCCAGCATTTT. It codes for CASSLQGGGNQPQHF.

A few counts support this clone. This chain joins TRBV30 and TRBJ2-7, with 9 bases matching TRBD1. CDR1 and CDR2 (germline): GTSNPN, SVGIG (reference sequence). After removal of 0 bases from V and 6 bases from J, the junction contained 6 bases not matched to a gene. The CDR3 totals 14 residues. The CDR3 DNA is TGTGCCTGGAGTGTGGGACAGGGAGACCTCGAGCAGTACTTC. Translation: CAWSVGQGDLEQYF.

The CDR3 region has the DNA TGTGCCAGCAGCTTGGCTGACTTTAGGAACACTGAAGCTTTCTTT. It yields the protein CASSLADFRNTEAFF. The rearrangement links TRBV5-5 to TRBJ1-1; D gene ambiguous. The CDR3 spans 15 residues. CDR1 SGHKS and CDR2 YYEKEE come from the germline V gene (reference sequence). V was shortened by 0 bases and J by 1 base, with 10 bases between the two germline ends.